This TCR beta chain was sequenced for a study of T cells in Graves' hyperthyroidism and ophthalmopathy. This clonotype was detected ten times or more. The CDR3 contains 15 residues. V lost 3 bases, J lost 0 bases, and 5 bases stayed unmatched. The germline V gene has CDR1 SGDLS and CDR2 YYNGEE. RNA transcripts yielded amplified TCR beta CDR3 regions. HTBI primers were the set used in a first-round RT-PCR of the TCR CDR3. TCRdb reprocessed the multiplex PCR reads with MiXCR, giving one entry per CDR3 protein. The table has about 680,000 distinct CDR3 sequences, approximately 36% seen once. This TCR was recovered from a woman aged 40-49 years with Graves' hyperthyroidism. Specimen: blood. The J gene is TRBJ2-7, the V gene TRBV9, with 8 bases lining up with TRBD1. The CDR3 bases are TGTGCCAGCAGCGCGGGACAGGCAAGCTCCTACGAGCAGTACTTC. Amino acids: CASSAGQASSYEQYF. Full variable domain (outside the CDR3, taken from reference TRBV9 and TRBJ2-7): DSGVTQTPKHLITATGQRVTLRCSPRSGDLSVYWYQQSLDQGLQFLIQYYNGEERAKGNILERFSAQQFPDLHSELNLSSLELGDSALYFCASSAGQASSYEQYFGPGTRLTVT.